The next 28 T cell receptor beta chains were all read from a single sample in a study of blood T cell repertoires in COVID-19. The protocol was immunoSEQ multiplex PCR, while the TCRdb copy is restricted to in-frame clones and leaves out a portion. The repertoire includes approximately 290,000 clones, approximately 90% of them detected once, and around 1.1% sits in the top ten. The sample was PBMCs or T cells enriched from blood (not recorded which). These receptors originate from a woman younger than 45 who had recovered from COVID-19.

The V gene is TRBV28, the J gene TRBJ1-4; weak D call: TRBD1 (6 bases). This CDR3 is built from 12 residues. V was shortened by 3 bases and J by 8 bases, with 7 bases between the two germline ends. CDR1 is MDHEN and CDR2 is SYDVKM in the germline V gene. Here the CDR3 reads CASSLDREKLFF. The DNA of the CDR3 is TGTGCCAGCAGTTTGGACAGAGAAAAACTGTTTTTT.

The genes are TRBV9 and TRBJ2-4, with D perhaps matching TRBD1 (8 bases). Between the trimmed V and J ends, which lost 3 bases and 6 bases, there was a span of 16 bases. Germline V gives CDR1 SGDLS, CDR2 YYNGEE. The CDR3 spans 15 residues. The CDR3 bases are TGTGCCAGCAGCGCACAGGGGGGGCGCGGAAACATTCAGTACTTC. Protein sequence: CASSAQGGRGNIQYF.

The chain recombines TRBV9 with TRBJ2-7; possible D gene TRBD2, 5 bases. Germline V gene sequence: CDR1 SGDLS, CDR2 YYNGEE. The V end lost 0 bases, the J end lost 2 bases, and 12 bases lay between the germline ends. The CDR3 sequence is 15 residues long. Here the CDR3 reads CASSVADGIAYEQYF. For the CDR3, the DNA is TGTGCCAGCAGCGTAGCTGACGGGATCGCCTACGAGCAGTACTTC.

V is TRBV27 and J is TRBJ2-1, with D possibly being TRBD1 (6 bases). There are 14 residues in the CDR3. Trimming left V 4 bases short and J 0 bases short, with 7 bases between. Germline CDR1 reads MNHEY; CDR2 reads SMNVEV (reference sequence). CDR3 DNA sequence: TGTGCCAGCAGTTGGACAGTCTCCTACAATGAGCAGTTCTTC. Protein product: CASSWTVSYNEQFF.

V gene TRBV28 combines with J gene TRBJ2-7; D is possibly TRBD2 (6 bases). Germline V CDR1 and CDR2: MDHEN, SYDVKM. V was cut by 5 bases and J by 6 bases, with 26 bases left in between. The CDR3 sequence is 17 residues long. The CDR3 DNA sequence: TGTGCCAGCAGTCGATATTCGGGGGACCCCCGGGGTACCGAGCAGTACTTC. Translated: CASSRYSGDPRGTEQYF.

The CDR3 DNA sequence: TGTGCCAGTACCGACCGGGGGGGAGCTTTCTTT. This sequence encodes CASTDRGGAFF. The chain combines TRBV19 with TRBJ1-1; tentatively, D is TRBD1 (5 bases). V shed 7 bases and J shed 10 bases, with 13 bases lying between them. Germline values: CDR1 LNHDA, CDR2 SQIVND (reference sequence). The CDR3 is 11 amino acids.

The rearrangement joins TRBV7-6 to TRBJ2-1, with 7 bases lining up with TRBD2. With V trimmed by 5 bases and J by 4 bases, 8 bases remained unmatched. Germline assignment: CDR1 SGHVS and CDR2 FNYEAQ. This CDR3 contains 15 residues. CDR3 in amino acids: CASSPTGLNYNEQFF. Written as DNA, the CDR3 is TGTGCCAGCAGCCCAACGGGACTAAATTACAATGAGCAGTTCTTC.

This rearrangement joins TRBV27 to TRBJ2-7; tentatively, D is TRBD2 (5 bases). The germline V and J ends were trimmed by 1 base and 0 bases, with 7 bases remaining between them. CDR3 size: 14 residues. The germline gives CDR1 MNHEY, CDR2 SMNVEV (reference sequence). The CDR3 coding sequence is TGTGCCAGCAGTTTATATGGGAGCTCCTACGAGCAGTACTTC. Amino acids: CASSLYGSSYEQYF.

The CDR3 spells CASSQEFDKDYNEQFF. Here the CDR3 DNA reads TGTGCCAGCAGCCAAGAATTCGACAAGGACTACAATGAGCAGTTCTTC. The V and J genes are TRBV3-1 (or the pseudogene TRBV3-2) and TRBJ2-1; D gene uncertain. Looked up from germline, CDR1 is LGHDT and CDR2 is YNNKEL (reference sequence). V lost 0 bases to trimming and J lost 3 bases, with 12 bases between them. The CDR3 runs 16 residues.

CDR3 region: CASSIGQGNQPQHF. The CDR3 DNA is TGTGCCAGCAGTATCGGACAAGGGAATCAGCCCCAGCATTTT. The chain couples TRBV2 to TRBJ1-5, with D perhaps matching TRBD1 (5 bases). The germline gives CDR1 SNHLY, CDR2 FYNNEI. The CDR3 length is 14 residues. Between the trimmed V and J ends, which lost 5 bases and 4 bases, there was a span of 12 bases.

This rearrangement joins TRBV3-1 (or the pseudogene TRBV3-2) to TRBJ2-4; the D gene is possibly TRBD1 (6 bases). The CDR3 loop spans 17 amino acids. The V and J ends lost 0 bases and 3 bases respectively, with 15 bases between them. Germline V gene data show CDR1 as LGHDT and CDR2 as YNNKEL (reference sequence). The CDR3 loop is CASSQEGQKAYKNIQYF. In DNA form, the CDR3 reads TGTGCCAGCAGCCAAGAGGGACAAAAAGCCTACAAAAACATTCAGTACTTC.

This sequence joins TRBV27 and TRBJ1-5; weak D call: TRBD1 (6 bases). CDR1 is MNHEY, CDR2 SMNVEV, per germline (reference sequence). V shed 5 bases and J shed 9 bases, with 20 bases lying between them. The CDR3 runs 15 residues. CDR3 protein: CASSQYREGGRPQHF. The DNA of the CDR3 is TGTGCCAGCAGTCAATACAGGGAGGGGGGTAGGCCCCAGCATTTT.

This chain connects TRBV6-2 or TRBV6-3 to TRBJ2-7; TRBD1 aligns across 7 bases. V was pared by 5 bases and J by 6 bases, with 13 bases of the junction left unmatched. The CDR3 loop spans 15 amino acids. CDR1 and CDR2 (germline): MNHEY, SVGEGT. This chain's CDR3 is CASSTGTESGSEQYF. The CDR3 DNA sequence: TGTGCCAGCAGTACCGGGACAGAGAGCGGATCCGAGCAGTACTTC.

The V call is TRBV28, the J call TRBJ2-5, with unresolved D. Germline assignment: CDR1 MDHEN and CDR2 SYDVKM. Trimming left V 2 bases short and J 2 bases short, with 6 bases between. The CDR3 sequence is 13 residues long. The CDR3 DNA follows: TGTGCCAGCAGTTTAAATCAGCAAGAGACCCAGTACTTC. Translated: CASSLNQQETQYF.

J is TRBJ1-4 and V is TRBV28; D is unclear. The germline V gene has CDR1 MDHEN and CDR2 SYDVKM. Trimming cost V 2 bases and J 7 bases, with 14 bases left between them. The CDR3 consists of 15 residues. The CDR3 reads CASSLVPEISEKLFF. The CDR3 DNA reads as TGTGCCAGCAGTTTAGTACCCGAAATCAGTGAAAAACTGTTTTTT.

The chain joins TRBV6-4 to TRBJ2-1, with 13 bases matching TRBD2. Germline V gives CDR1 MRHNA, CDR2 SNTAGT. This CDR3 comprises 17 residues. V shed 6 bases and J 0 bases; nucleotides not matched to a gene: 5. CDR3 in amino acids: CASSKTSGRLSYNEQFF. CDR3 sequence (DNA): TGTGCCAGCAGCAAGACTAGCGGGAGGCTCTCCTACAATGAGCAGTTCTTC.

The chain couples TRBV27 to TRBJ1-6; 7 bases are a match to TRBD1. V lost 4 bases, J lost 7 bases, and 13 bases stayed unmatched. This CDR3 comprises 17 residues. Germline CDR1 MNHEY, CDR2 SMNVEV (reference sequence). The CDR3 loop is CASSSYRGEVTNSPLHF. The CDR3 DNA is TGTGCCAGCAGTTCGTACAGGGGCGAAGTCACCAATTCACCCCTCCACTTT.

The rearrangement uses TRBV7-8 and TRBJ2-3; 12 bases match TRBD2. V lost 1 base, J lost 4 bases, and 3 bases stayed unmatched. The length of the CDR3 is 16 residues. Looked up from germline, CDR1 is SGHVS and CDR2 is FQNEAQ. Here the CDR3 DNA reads TGTGCCAGCAGCTTAGTCCCTAGCGGGAGGGCAGATACGCAGTATTTT. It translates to CASSLVPSGRADTQYF.

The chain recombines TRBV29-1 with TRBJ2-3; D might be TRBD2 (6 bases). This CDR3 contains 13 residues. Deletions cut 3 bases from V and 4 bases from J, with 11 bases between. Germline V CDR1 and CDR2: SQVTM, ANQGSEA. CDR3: CSVDASVADTQYF. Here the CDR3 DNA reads TGCAGCGTTGATGCTAGCGTAGCAGATACGCAGTATTTT.

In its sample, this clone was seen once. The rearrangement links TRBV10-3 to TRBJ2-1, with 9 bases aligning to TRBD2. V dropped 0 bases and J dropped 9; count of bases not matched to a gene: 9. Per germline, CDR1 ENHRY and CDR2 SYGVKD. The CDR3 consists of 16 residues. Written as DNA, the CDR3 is TGTGCCATCAGTGAGTCCGGGACTAGCCCCGGGGGTGAGCAGTTCTTC. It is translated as CAISESGTSPGGEQFF.

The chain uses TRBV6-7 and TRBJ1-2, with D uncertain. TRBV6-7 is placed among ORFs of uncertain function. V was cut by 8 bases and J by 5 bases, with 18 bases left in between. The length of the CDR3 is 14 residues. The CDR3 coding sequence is TGTGCCAGCCGGGGAGGGAATTCGAGATATGGCTACACCTTC. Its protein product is CASRGGNSRYGYTF.

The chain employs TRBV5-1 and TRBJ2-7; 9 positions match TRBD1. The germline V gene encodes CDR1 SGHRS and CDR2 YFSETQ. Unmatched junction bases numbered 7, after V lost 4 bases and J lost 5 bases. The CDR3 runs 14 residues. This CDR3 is CASSTGQGVNEQYF. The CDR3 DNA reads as TGCGCCAGCAGCACGGGACAGGGAGTAAACGAGCAGTACTTC.

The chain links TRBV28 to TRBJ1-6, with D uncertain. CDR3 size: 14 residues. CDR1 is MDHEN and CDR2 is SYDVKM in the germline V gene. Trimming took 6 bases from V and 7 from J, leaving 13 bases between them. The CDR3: CASRERGKNSPLHF. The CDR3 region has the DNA TGTGCCAGCAGGGAGAGAGGGAAAAATTCACCCCTCCACTTT.

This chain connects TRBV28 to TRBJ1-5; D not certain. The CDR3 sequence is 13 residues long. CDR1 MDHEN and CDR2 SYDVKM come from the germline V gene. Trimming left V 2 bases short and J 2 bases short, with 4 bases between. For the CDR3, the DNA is TGTGCCAGCAGTTTACTTGGCAATCAGCCCCAGCATTTT. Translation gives CASSLLGNQPQHF.

As DNA, the CDR3 is TGTGCCAGCTCACCCCTAGAGGGGGCCTTCGGCACTGAAGCTTTCTTT. Its translation is CASSPLEGAFGTEAFF. J is TRBJ1-1 and V is TRBV18; 7 nucleotides line up with TRBD1. The trim removed 3 bases at V and 4 bases at J, leaving 11 bases unmatched. The CDR3 sequence is 16 residues long. In germline, CDR1 is KGHSH, CDR2 LQKENI.

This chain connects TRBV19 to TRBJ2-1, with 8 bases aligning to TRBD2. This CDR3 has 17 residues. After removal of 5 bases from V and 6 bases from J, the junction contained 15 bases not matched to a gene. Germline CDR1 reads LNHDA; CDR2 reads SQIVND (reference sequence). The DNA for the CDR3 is TGTGCCAGTAGTCGGAGCGGGAGCCCCCGCACGGGCAATGAGCAGTTCTTC. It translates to CASSRSGSPRTGNEQFF.

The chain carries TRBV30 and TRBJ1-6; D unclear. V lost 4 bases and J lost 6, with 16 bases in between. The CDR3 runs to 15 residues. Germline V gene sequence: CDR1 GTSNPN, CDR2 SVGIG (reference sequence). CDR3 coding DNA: TGTGCCTGGATGACTGACCCCGTCGGTAATTCACCCCTCCACTTT. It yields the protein CAWMTDPVGNSPLHF.

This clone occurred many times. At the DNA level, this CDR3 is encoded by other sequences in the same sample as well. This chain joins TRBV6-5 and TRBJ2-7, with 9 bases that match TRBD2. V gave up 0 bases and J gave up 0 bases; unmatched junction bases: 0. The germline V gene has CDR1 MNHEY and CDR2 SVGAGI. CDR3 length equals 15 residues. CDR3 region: CASSYSSGSSYEQYF. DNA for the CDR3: TGTGCCAGCAGTTACTCTAGCGGGAGCTCCTACGAGCAGTACTTC.